A single sample gave rise to the 18 T cell receptor beta chains below, sequenced in a study of blood T cell repertoires in COVID-19. The protocol was immunoSEQ multiplex PCR, while the TCRdb copy is restricted to in-frame clones and leaves out a portion. This sample yields some 360,000 clones, of which more than 70% are seen a single time; approximately 1% belongs to the top ten. Sequenced input: PBMCs or T cells enriched from blood (not recorded which). These receptors all come from a woman aged 25 to 39 who had been exposed to COVID-19.

This CDR3 is CATSRDSRAGVDTQYF. The CDR3 DNA is TGTGCCACCAGCAGAGATTCCAGGGCGGGAGTGGATACGCAGTATTTT. This rearrangement joins TRBV15 to TRBJ2-3; TRBD2 agrees at 7 bases. Germline V gene lookup returns CDR1 LNHNV and CDR2 YYDKDF (reference sequence). After removal of 0 bases from V and 6 bases from J, the junction contained 9 bases not matched to a gene. The CDR3 consists of 16 residues.

The V and J genes are TRBV10-2 and TRBJ2-5, with a weak D call TRBD1 (5 bases). CDR3 length: 15 residues. Germline V gives CDR1 WSHSY, CDR2 SAAADI. The germline V and J ends were trimmed by 6 bases and 5 bases, with 19 bases remaining between them. The CDR3 DNA is TGCGCCAGCAGCCCTGGACCAGGGATAGGGGAGACCCAGTACTTC. It translates to CASSPGPGIGETQYF.

The chain joins TRBV5-1 to TRBJ2-1; D remains ambiguous. The CDR3 sequence is 15 residues long. Trimming removed 3 bases from V and 0 bases from J, with 10 bases in between. Germline V gene sequence: CDR1 SGHRS, CDR2 YFSETQ. Here the CDR3 reads CASSSTQSSYNEQFF. The CDR3 nucleotides read TGCGCCAGCAGCTCGACTCAAAGCTCCTACAATGAGCAGTTCTTC.

This rearrangement joins TRBV27 to TRBJ2-5, with TRBD1 matching 7 bases. The trim removed 3 bases at V and 3 bases at J, leaving 7 bases unmatched. The germline V gene has CDR1 MNHEY and CDR2 SMNVEV (reference sequence). This CDR3 is 15 amino acids long. The CDR3 coding sequence is TGTGCCAGCAGTTTCCGGCGGCAGGGGGAAGAGACCCAGTACTTC. Translating gives CASSFRRQGEETQYF.

This CDR3 reads CASSYRGYDEQFF. The CDR3, as DNA: TGTGCCAGCAGTTACCGAGGGTACGATGAGCAGTTCTTC. The chain has TRBV6-5 and TRBJ2-1; TRBD2 might be the D (5 bases). Germline V gene data show CDR1 as MNHEY and CDR2 as SVGAGI. Deletions cut 2 bases from V and 8 bases from J, with 10 bases between. The CDR3 sequence is 13 residues long.

The J gene is TRBJ2-1, the V gene TRBV6-4; no firm D call. V shed 4 bases and J shed 7 bases, with 17 bases lying between them. Germline V gene data show CDR1 as MRHNA and CDR2 as SNTAGT. The CDR3 loop spans 15 amino acids. Here the CDR3 reads CASSGAFARVNEQFF. As DNA, the CDR3 is TGTGCCAGCAGTGGGGCTTTTGCCCGAGTGAATGAGCAGTTCTTC.

The J gene is TRBJ2-7, the V gene TRBV11-3; 7 positions agree with TRBD2. V gave up 4 bases and J gave up 1 base; unmatched junction bases: 7. The CDR3 runs to 15 residues. Germline loops: CDR1 SGHNT, CDR2 YENEEA. CDR3 in amino acids: CASSSIGGGSYEQYF. CDR3 nucleotides: TGTGCCAGCAGCTCCATTGGGGGGGGGTCCTACGAGCAGTACTTC.

This chain connects TRBV27 to TRBJ2-7, with 10 bases identical to TRBD2. The CDR3 extends over 15 amino acids. Germline trimming cut 7 bases from V and 2 bases from J; bases unmatched to any gene: 8. Germline V gene sequence: CDR1 MNHEY, CDR2 SMNVEV (reference sequence). Written as DNA, the CDR3 is TGTGCCAGCAAACCCGGGACTAGCGTCGCCTACGAGCAGTACTTC. It is translated as CASKPGTSVAYEQYF.

This rearrangement joins TRBV11-2 to TRBJ1-4; possibly TRBD1 for D (6 bases). Germline CDR1 is SGHAT and CDR2 is FQNNGV. The CDR3 is 12 residues long. The V end was cut by 9 bases, the J end by 6 bases, with 11 bases between. The CDR3 DNA is TGTGCCAGAGGACAGCCGTATGAAAAACTGTTTTTT. It translates to CARGQPYEKLFF.

This clone has a single count. The chain employs TRBV23-1 and TRBJ2-3, with D perhaps TRBD1 (5 bases). TRBV23-1 belongs to the ORF category, with a function that is uncertain. The germline V and J ends were trimmed by 3 bases and 1 base, with 8 bases remaining between them. The CDR3 is made up of 14 amino acids. The CDR3, as DNA: TGCGCCAGCAGTCATAAAGGGGGCACAGATACGCAGTATTTT. This sequence encodes CASSHKGGTDTQYF.

The chain links TRBV3-1 (or the pseudogene TRBV3-2) to TRBJ1-5; D remains ambiguous. The germline gives CDR1 LGHDT, CDR2 YNNKEL (reference sequence). Trimming pared 4 bases from V and 3 bases from J, leaving 7 bases between. The CDR3 spans 13 residues. This CDR3 reads CASSLYINQPQHF. The CDR3 nucleotides read TGTGCCAGCAGCCTTTACATCAATCAGCCCCAGCATTTT.

The chain uses TRBV9 and TRBJ2-3, with D possibly matching TRBD2 (6 bases). Germline V gene lookup returns CDR1 SGDLS and CDR2 YYNGEE. The CDR3 is made up of 21 amino acids. Trimming removed 3 bases from V and 1 base from J, with 30 bases in between. The CDR3 region is CASSGRGNASSGRLGTDTQYF. The CDR3 nucleotides are TGTGCCAGCAGCGGGCGGGGAAATGCATCTTCCGGGAGATTGGGCACAGATACGCAGTATTTT.

The J gene is TRBJ1-6, the V gene TRBV27; D is perhaps TRBD1 (6 bases). The CDR3 has 19 residues. Germline loops: CDR1 MNHEY, CDR2 SMNVEV (reference sequence). Trimming removed 0 bases at V and 0 bases at J, with 15 bases between. CDR3 nucleotide sequence: TGTGCCAGCAGTTTATCTTGGGGGCCTAAGAGCTCCTATAATTCACCCCTCCACTTT. Protein sequence: CASSLSWGPKSSYNSPLHF.

The V gene is TRBV29-1, the J gene TRBJ2-7; 8 nucleotides agree with TRBD1. CDR1 and CDR2 from the germline V gene are SQVTM and ANQGSEA. This CDR3 contains 13 residues. The V segment lost 3 bases and the J segment 4 bases; nucleotides outside the gene matches: 5. CDR3 sequence (DNA): TGCAGCGTTGAGGCACAGGGGGGATACGAGCAGTACTTC. Amino acids: CSVEAQGGYEQYF.

The chain is built from TRBV11-2 and TRBJ2-4; TRBD1 agrees at 7 bases. The CDR3 has 13 amino acids. With V trimmed by 5 bases and J by 6 bases, 4 bases remained unmatched. The V gene's germline CDR1 is SGHAT and CDR2 FQNNGV. The CDR3 loop reads CASSLGTVNIQYF. The DNA of the CDR3 is TGTGCCAGCAGCCTAGGGACAGTAAACATTCAGTACTTC.

This clone was recorded once. This rearrangement joins TRBV28 to TRBJ1-1; D possibly corresponds to TRBD1 (5 bases). In germline, CDR1 is MDHEN, CDR2 SYDVKM. There are 14 residues in the CDR3. DNA for the CDR3: TGTGCGCACTCCGGGGGGGGACCGATAGATATGGCTTTCTTT. Its translation: CAHSGGGPIDMAFF.

This clone was detected only once. The chain recombines TRBV7-9 with TRBJ2-3; possibly TRBD2 for D (5 bases). Germline CDR1 is SEHNR and CDR2 is FQNEAQ (reference sequence). Trimming took off 8 bases at V and 4 bases at J, with 10 bases between the two ends. There are 12 residues in the CDR3. In DNA form, the CDR3 reads TGTGCCAGCCACACCGGGGCAGATACGCAGTATTTT. The encoded protein is CASHTGADTQYF.

The J gene is TRBJ2-2, the V gene TRBV7-9; a weak D match, TRBD2 (6 bases). Trimming left V 3 bases short and J 4 bases short, with 12 bases between. The CDR3 is 15 residues long. CDR1 is SEHNR and CDR2 is FQNEAQ in the germline V gene (reference sequence). CDR3 sequence (DNA): TGTGCCAGCAGCTTCCTCGGGAGCATCACCGGGGAGCTGTTTTTT. It encodes CASSFLGSITGELFF.